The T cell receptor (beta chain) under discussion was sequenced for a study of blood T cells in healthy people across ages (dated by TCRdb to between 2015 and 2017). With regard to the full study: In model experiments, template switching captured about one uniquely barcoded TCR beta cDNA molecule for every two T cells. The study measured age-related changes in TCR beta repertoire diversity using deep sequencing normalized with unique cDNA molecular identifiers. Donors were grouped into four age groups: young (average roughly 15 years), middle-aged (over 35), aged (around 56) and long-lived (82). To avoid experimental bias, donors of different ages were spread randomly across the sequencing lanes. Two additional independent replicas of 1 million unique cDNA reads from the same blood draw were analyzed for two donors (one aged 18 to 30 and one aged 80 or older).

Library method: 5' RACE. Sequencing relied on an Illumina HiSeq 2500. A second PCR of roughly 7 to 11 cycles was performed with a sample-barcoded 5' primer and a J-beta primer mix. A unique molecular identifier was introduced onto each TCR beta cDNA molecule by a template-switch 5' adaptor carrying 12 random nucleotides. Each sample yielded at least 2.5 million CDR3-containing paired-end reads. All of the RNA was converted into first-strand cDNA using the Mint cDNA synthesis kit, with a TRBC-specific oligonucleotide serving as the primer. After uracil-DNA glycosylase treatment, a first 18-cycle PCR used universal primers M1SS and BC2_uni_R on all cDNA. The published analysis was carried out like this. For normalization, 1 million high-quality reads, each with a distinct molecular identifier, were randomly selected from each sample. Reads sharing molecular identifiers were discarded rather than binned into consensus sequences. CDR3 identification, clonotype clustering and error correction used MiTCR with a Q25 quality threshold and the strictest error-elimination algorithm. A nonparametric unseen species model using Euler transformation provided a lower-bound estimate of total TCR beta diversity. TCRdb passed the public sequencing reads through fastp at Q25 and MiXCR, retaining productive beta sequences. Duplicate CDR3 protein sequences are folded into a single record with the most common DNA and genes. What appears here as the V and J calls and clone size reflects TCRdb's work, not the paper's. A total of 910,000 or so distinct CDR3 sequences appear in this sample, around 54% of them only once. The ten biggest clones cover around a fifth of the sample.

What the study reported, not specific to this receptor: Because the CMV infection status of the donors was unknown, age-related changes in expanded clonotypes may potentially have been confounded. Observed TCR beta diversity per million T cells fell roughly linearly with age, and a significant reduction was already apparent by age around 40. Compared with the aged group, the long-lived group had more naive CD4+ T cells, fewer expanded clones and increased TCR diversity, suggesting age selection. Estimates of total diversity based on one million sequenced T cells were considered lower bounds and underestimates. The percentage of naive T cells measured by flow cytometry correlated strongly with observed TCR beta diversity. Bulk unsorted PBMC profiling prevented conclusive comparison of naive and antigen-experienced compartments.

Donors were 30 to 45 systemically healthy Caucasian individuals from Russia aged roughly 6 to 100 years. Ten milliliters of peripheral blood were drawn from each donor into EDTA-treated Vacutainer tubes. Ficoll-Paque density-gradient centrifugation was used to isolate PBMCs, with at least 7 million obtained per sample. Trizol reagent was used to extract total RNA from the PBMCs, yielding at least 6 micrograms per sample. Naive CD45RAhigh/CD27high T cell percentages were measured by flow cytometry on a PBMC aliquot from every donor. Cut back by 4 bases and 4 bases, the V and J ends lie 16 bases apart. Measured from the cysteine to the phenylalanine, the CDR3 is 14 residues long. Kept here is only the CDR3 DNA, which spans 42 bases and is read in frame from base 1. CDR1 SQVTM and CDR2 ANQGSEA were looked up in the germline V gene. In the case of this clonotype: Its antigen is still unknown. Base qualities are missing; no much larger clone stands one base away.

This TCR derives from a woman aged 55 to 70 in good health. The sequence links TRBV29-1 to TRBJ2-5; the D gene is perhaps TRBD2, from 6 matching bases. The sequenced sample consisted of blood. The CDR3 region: CSVAVNAGSETQYF. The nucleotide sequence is TGCAGCGTTGCGGTCAACGCGGGGTCAGAGACCCAGTACTTC.